One and the same sample provided the 8 T cell receptor beta chains below, sequenced in a study of post-analysis software for immune sequencing data. Points from the study as a whole: Roughly 5 TRBV segments (TRBV5-6, TRBV5-1 and TRBV20-1 among them) occurred more frequently in patients than in controls.

No antigen is known for these receptors. Sequencing libraries made from TCR beta cDNA carried unique molecular identifiers. Via MiXCR, TCRdb re-called the PCR reads, giving one row per CDR3 protein. This table holds roughly 540,000 distinct CDR3 sequences, around 36% found once. Sequenced sample: blood. Receptors originate from a girl aged 2 to 17 with multiple sclerosis.

This clonotype appeared many times. The chain recombines TRBV6-4 with TRBJ2-6; D unclear. Germline CDR1 reads MRHNA; CDR2 reads SNTAGT. V was trimmed by 4 bases and J by 4 bases, leaving 8 bases between them. The CDR3 length is 14 residues. CDR3: CASSVIQGANVLTF. The DNA for the CDR3 is TGTGCCAGCAGTGTCATACAGGGGGCCAACGTCCTGACTTTC.

The CDR3: CASSPLNTGSNEKLFF. The CDR3 DNA sequence: TGTGCCAGCAGTCCCCTAAACACGGGTTCCAATGAAAAACTGTTTTTT. The V and J genes are TRBV25-1 and TRBJ1-4; no clear D gene. The germline V and J ends were trimmed by 5 bases and 5 bases, with 18 bases remaining between them. Looked up from germline, CDR1 is MGHDK and CDR2 is SYGVNS. The CDR3 has 16 amino acids.

The rearrangement links TRBV12-3 or TRBV12-4 to TRBJ2-2, with 10 bases fitting TRBD2. With V trimmed by 1 base and J by 2 bases, 4 bases remained unmatched. The CDR3 loop spans 17 amino acids. The CDR3 here is CASSLVAGGVNTGELFF. As DNA, the CDR3 is TGTGCCAGCAGTTTAGTAGCGGGGGGCGTTAACACCGGGGAGCTGTTTTTT.

About this clonotype: A much larger clone sits a single nucleotide away, making a read error possible. V is TRBV5-1 and J is TRBJ2-3; TRBD2 might be the D (6 bases). CDR3 size: 16 residues. Germline CDR1 SGHRS, CDR2 YFSETQ. This CDR3 is CANSLDRAGYTDTQYF. DNA for the CDR3: TGCGCCAACAGCTTGGACCGGGCGGGGTATACAGATACGCAGTATTTT.

This clonotype has just a few counts. The chain links TRBV29-1 to TRBJ1-3, with no clear D. The germline V gene encodes CDR1 SQVTM and CDR2 ANQGSEA. Between the trimmed V and J ends, which lost 4 bases and 0 bases, there was a span of 10 bases. This CDR3 comprises 14 residues. CDR3 sequence reads: CSVGLGHSGNTIYF. Here the CDR3 DNA reads TGCAGCGTTGGACTCGGGCACTCTGGAAACACCATATATTTT.

In its sample, this clonotype was seen many times. The CDR3: CAISESIPGEQFF. In DNA form, the CDR3 reads TGTGCCATCAGTGAGTCGATACCGGGGGAGCAGTTCTTC. The chain is built from TRBV10-3 and TRBJ2-1, with D perhaps TRBD2 (5 bases). The CDR3 has 13 amino acids. V was trimmed by 0 bases and J by 10 bases, leaving 10 bases between them. Germline V CDR1 and CDR2: ENHRY, SYGVKD.

The chain recombines TRBV6-1 with TRBJ1-6; D might be TRBD1 (6 bases). Trimming shortened V by 6 bases and J by 5 bases, and 17 bases separated the two germline ends. This CDR3 contains 16 residues. Per germline, CDR1 MNHNS and CDR2 SASEGT. The CDR3 DNA sequence: TGTGCCAGCAGCGACCGCCCAGGGGTCAATAATTCACCCCTCCACTTT. It encodes CASSDRPGVNNSPLHF.

Only one count was recorded for this clonotype. The chain joins TRBV7-2 to TRBJ2-5; 12 bases map to TRBD2. J gave up 11 bases and V 5 bases, and 18 bases lay outside the gene matches. CDR1 is SGHTA, CDR2 FQGNSA, per germline. The CDR3 runs to 17 residues. As DNA, the CDR3 is TGTGCCAGCAGCCTCCGACTAGCGGGGGCCTCATACAATGAGCAGTACTTC. Protein: CASSLRLAGASYNEQYF.